This TCR beta chain emerged from a study of cytomegalovirus exposure and HLA in healthy donors. Details on this clone: Its antigen is unidentified.

The CDR3 totals 12 residues. V gave up 10 bases and J gave up 7 bases, with 16 bases separating them. In germline, CDR1 is ENHRY, CDR2 SYGVKD. Study-wide points: An analysis was carried out later, and it reportedly showed fewer N-insertions in an Asian-associated ancestry cluster than the 666-donor mean. As was reported, the classifier diagnosed cytomegalovirus status with high specificity and sensitivity.

The PCR had 60 Vbeta and 13 Jbeta primers. Clones were read by immunoSEQ multiplex PCR, and TCRdb kept only the in-frame ones, dropping some. The sample lists about 120,000 clones; about three quarters were seen once. Sequencing input: PBMCs. The receptor was derived from a human donor in good health. The V call is TRBV10-3, the J call TRBJ1-2, with a weak D call TRBD1 (6 bases). The CDR3 DNA reads as TGTGCCACCGAAGGGGGGGGGACTGGCTACACCTTC. This gives the protein CATEGGGTGYTF.